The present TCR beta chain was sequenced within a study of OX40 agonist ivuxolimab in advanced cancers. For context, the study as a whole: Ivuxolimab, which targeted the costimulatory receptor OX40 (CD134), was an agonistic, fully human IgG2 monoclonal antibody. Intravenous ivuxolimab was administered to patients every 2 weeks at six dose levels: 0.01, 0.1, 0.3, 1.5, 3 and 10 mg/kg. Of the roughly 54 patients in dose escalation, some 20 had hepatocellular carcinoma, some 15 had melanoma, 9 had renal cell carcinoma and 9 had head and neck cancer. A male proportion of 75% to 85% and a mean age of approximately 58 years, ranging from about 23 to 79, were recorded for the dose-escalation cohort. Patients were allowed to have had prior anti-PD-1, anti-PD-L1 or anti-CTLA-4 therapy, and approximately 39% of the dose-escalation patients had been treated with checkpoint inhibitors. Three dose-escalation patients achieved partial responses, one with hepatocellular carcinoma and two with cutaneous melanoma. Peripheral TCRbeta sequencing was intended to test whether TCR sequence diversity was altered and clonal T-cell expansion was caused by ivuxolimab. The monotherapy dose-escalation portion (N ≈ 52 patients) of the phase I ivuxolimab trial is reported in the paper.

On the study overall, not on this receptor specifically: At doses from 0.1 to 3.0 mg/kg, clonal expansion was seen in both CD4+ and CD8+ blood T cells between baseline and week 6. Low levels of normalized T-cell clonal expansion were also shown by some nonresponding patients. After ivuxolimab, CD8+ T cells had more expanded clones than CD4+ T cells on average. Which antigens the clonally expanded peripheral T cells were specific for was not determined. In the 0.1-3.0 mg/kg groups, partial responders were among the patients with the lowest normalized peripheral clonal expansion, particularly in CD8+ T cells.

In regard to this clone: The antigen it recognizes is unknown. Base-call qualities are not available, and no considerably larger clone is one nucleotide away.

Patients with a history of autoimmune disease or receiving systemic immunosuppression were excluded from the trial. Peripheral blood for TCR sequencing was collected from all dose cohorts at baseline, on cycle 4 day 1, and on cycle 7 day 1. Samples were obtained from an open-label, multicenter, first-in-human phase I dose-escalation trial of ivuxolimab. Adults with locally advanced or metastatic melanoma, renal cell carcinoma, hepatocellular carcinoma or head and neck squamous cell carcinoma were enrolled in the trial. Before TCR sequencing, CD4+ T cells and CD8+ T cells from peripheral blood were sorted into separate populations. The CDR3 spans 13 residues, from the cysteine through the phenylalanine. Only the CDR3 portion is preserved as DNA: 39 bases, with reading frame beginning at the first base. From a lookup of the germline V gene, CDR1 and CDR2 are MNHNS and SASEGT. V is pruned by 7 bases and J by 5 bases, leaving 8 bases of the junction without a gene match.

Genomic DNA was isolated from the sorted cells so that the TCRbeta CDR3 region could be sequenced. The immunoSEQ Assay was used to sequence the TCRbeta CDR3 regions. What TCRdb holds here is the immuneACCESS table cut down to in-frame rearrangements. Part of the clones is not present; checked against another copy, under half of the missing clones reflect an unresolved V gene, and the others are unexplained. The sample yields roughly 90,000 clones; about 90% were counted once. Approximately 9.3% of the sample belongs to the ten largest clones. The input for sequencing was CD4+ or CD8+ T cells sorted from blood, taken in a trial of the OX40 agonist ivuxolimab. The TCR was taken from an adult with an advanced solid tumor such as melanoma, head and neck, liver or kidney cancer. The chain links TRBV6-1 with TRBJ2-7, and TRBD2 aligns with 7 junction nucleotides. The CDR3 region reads CASMGGGRNEQYF. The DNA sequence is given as TGTGCCAGCATGGGGGGAGGGCGTAACGAGCAGTACTTC.